The present T cell receptor (beta chain) was sequenced within a study of OX40 agonist ivuxolimab in advanced cancers. Study at large: With a range of roughly 20 to 80, age averaged about 59 years, and 65% to 85% were male.

Profiled with immunoSEQ multiplex PCR; TCRdb holds only in-frame clones, not every one. The sample includes some 74,000 clones, less than 90% seen only once; the top ten take about 0.57%. The study sampled blood at baseline, cycle 4 day 1, and cycle 7 day 1. A single count supports this clone. Its antigen is unknown. Study-wide results and caveats: By week 6 at 0.1 to 3.0 mg/kg, blood CD4+ and CD8+ T cells had expanded clonally.

Germline V gene lookup returns CDR1 MGHDK and CDR2 SYGVNS. The V segment lost 4 bases and the J segment 6 bases; nucleotides outside the gene matches: 10. CDR3 length: 15 residues. The origin of this receptor is an adult with an advanced solid tumor such as melanoma, head and neck, liver or kidney cancer. The rearrangement joins TRBV25-1 to TRBJ2-7; 9 nucleotides match TRBD1. The sample here was CD4+ or CD8+ T cells sorted from blood, taken in a trial of the OX40 agonist ivuxolimab. The CDR3 region has the DNA TGTGCCAGCAGTGCCACCCCTTTGACAGGGGGCGAGCAGTACTTC. This codes for CASSATPLTGGEQYF.